The 27 T cell receptor beta chains below were found in one sample sequenced in a study of shared clonotypes between healthy human individuals. Only in-frame clones appear in the TCRdb table, and some are missing; sequencing was by immunoSEQ multiplex PCR. The sample records roughly 1 million clones, about 76% being singletons. Sequenced sample: memory CD4+ T cells sorted from blood. Described subset: CD45RA-negative fraction. These TCRs come from a man aged 18 to 29 in good health.

The rearrangement links TRBV7-2 to TRBJ1-6; D is perhaps TRBD1 (6 bases). The CDR3 is 15 amino acids. The germline V and J ends were trimmed by 4 bases and 6 bases, with 13 bases remaining between them. Germline values: CDR1 SGHTA, CDR2 FQGNSA. CDR3 coding DNA: TGTGCCAGCAGCTCCGGCGGGACAAGTAATTCACCCCTCCACTTT. Its translation: CASSSGGTSNSPLHF.

This rearrangement joins TRBV7-9 to TRBJ2-2; D gene ambiguous. Germline CDR1 SEHNR, CDR2 FQNEAQ (reference sequence). Trimming removed 3 bases at V and 1 base at J, with 6 bases between. The CDR3 length is 14 residues. In nucleotides, the CDR3 is TGTGCCAGCAGCTTTAATTTGAACACCGGGGAGCTGTTTTTT. It encodes CASSFNLNTGELFF.

V gene TRBV28 combines with J gene TRBJ2-7; no reliable D call. Per germline, CDR1 MDHEN and CDR2 SYDVKM. Trimming left V 2 bases short and J 0 bases short, with 5 bases between. This CDR3 region has 13 residues. In DNA, the CDR3 is TGTGCCAGCAGTTTAGCAAGCTCCTACGAGCAGTACTTC. Residues: CASSLASSYEQYF.

The rearrangement joins TRBV4-1 to TRBJ2-7; D ambiguous. V gave up 0 bases and J gave up 5 bases, with 11 bases separating them. The germline gives CDR1 MGHRA, CDR2 YSYEKL. The length of the CDR3 is 14 residues. CDR3 DNA sequence: TGCGCCAGCAGCCAAGAGCCTCCGCTGAACGAGCAGTACTTC. Protein sequence: CASSQEPPLNEQYF.

The CDR3 loop is CASSATGGSGELFF. The CDR3 DNA follows: TGTGCCAGCAGTGCGACAGGCGGTTCCGGGGAGCTGTTTTTT. This chain connects TRBV6-5 to TRBJ2-2; tentative D call: TRBD1 (6 bases). Germline V CDR1 and CDR2: MNHEY, SVGAGI. Trimming took 5 bases from V and 6 from J, leaving 13 bases between them. The CDR3 has 14 amino acids.

The chain employs TRBV2 and TRBJ2-3, with 9 bases lining up with TRBD1. The CDR3 is 16 residues long. The J segment lost 0 bases and the V segment lost 4 bases, leaving 5 bases of the junction unmatched. CDR1 is SNHLY and CDR2 is FYNNEI in the germline V gene. The CDR3 loop is CASSARQGESTDTQYF. As DNA, the CDR3 is TGTGCCAGCAGTGCCCGACAGGGGGAAAGCACAGATACGCAGTATTTT.

This chain joins TRBV18 and TRBJ2-5; 8 nucleotides match TRBD1. With 2 bases clipped from V and 0 bases from J, the junction kept 8 bases outside the gene matches. Germline loops: CDR1 KGHSH, CDR2 LQKENI. The CDR3 length is 17 residues. This chain's CDR3 is CASSPYLTGAYQETQYF. The CDR3 DNA sequence: TGTGCCAGCTCACCATATTTGACAGGGGCCTACCAAGAGACCCAGTACTTC. The variable domain in full, with the rest retrieved from reference TRBV18 and TRBJ2-5, is NAGVMQNPRHLVRRRGQEARLRCSPMKGHSHVYWYRQLPEEGLKFMVYLQKENIIDESGMPKERFSAEFPKEGPSILRIQQVVRGDSAAYFCASSPYLTGAYQETQYFGPGTRLLVL.

The CDR3: CASSGQAINSPLHF. The CDR3 DNA follows: TGCGCCAGCAGTGGACAGGCGATCAATTCACCCCTCCACTTT. The chain is built from TRBV10-1 and TRBJ1-6, with a tentative D call TRBD1 (6 bases). This CDR3 has 14 residues. V lost 4 bases, J lost 7 bases, and 11 bases lay in between. Germline V CDR1 and CDR2: WNHNN, SYGVQD (reference sequence).

The chain is built from TRBV11-2 and TRBJ1-6, with D hard to call. Germline-derived CDR1 and CDR2 are SGHAT and FQNNGV. The CDR3 has 14 amino acids. V lost 1 base to trimming and J lost 5 bases, with 6 bases between them. CDR3 DNA sequence: TGTGCCAGCAGCTTAGGAAGGGATAATTCACCCCTCCACTTT. Translation gives CASSLGRDNSPLHF.

This chain links TRBV4-1 with TRBJ1-6, with D tentatively TRBD1 (6 bases). Germline loops: CDR1 MGHRA, CDR2 YSYEKL. Trimming took 2 bases from V and 8 from J, leaving 19 bases between them. This CDR3 comprises 17 residues. CDR3 protein: CASSQLDIQGRDSPLHF. DNA of the CDR3: TGCGCCAGCAGCCAACTTGACATACAGGGACGGGATTCACCCCTCCACTTT.

V and J are TRBV11-3 and TRBJ2-3; 7 bases are shared with TRBD1. This CDR3 has 13 residues. The germline CDR1 and CDR2 sequences are SGHNT and YENEEA. Losses at the gene ends were 5 bases for V and 4 bases for J; bases not matched to a gene: 3. CDR3 bases: TGTGCCAGCAGCACCGGACAGGCAGATACGCAGTATTTT. Translated: CASSTGQADTQYF. Based on the CDR3 plus reference TRBV11-3 and TRBJ2-3, the full variable domain is EAGVVQSPRYKIIEKKQPVAFWCNPISGHNTLYWYLQNLGQGPELLIRYENEEAVDDSQLPKDRFSAERLKGVDSTLKIQPAELGDSAVYLCASSTGQADTQYFGPGTRLTVL.

Note on this clone: One junction end disagrees with the germline gene, perhaps due to a read error. The chain joins TRBV10-2 to TRBJ2-7; 7 bases map to TRBD1. The CDR3 has 11 residues. Germline V CDR1 and CDR2: WSHSY, SAAADI. The CDR3 DNA sequence: TGCGCCACCTCGACAGGGTACGGGCAGTACTTC. Amino acid sequence: CATSTGYGQYF.

This rearrangement joins TRBV25-1 to TRBJ1-1; D perhaps matches TRBD1 (5 bases). The CDR3 consists of 14 residues. Trimming cost V 3 bases and J 1 base, with 9 bases left between them. In germline, CDR1 is MGHDK, CDR2 SYGVNS. CDR3 bases: TGTGCCAGCAGTGACTTGACAGCGAACACTGAAGCTTTCTTT. Translating it yields CASSDLTANTEAFF.

This chain uses TRBV5-6 with TRBJ2-7; D is unresolved. This CDR3 spans 17 amino acids. Germline-derived CDR1 and CDR2 are SGHDT and YYEEEE. The V end lost 3 bases, the J end lost 0 bases, and 19 bases lay between the germline ends. The CDR3 region is CASSSKARYLPSYEQYF. In nucleotides, the CDR3 is TGTGCCAGCAGCTCAAAAGCCAGGTACCTTCCCTCCTACGAGCAGTACTTC.

The V call is TRBV18, the J call TRBJ1-1; D may be TRBD1 (5 bases). This CDR3 contains 13 residues. Germline V gene data show CDR1 as KGHSH and CDR2 as LQKENI. V lost 8 bases and J lost 0, with 10 bases in between. As DNA, the CDR3 is TGTGCCAGCCTCAGGGTGATGAACACTGAAGCTTTCTTT. Translated, it gives CASLRVMNTEAFF.

This clone has just one count. Other DNA sequences in this sample translate to the same CDR3. This rearrangement joins TRBV5-1 to TRBJ2-7; a possible D gene is TRBD2 (5 bases). Deletions cut 0 bases from V and 0 bases from J, with 7 bases between. There are 14 residues in the CDR3. The germline CDR1 and CDR2 sequences are SGHRS and YFSETQ. The CDR3 sequence: CASSLAGSSYEQYF. The CDR3 DNA sequence: TGCGCCAGCAGCTTGGCTGGGAGCTCCTACGAGCAGTACTTC.

Only one count was recorded for this clone. This chain uses TRBV7-9 with TRBJ2-5; possible D gene TRBD1, 6 bases. Germline V gene data show CDR1 as SEHNR and CDR2 as FQNEAQ (reference sequence). CDR3 length: 14 residues. Trimming left V 6 bases short and J 4 bases short, with 15 bases between. The CDR3 reads CASSYRGGTETQYF. DNA for the CDR3: TGTGCCAGCAGTTATCGAGGGGGTACAGAGACCCAGTACTTC.

The chain combines TRBV7-2 with TRBJ2-3; the match to TRBD2 covers 8 bases. Germline V gene lookup returns CDR1 SGHTA and CDR2 FQGNSA. The CDR3 consists of 15 residues. Trimming at V came to 1 base and at J to 5 bases, leaving 5 bases not matched to a gene. The CDR3 nucleotides read TGTGCCAGCAGCTTAGTGGCTAGCGGGTTAGATACGCAGTATTTT. Its protein is CASSLVASGLDTQYF. The variable domain in full, with the rest retrieved from reference TRBV7-2 and TRBJ2-3, is GAGVSQSPSNKVTEKGKDVELRCDPISGHTALYWYRQSLGQGLEFLIYFQGNSAPDKSGLPSDRFSAERTGGSVSTLTIQRTQQEDSAVYLCASSLVASGLDTQYFGPGTRLTVL.

The gene calls are TRBV5-1 and TRBJ2-3; 7 bases map to TRBD2. Per germline, CDR1 SGHRS and CDR2 YFSETQ. The V segment lost 0 bases and the J segment 7 bases; nucleotides outside the gene matches: 8. The CDR3 covers 15 residues. CDR3 nucleotide sequence: TGCGCCAGCAGCTTGGAAATAGCGGGTATACATACGCAGTATTTT. Its translation is CASSLEIAGIHTQYF.

Remarks on this clone: Different DNA sequences within this sample yield the same CDR3. The chain couples TRBV5-1 to TRBJ2-7, with TRBD2 identical over 9 bases. V lost 4 bases and J lost 1; bases outside the gene matches: 3. In germline, CDR1 is SGHRS, CDR2 YFSETQ. The CDR3 runs to 14 residues. CDR3: CASSTSGGSYEQYF. DNA for the CDR3: TGCGCCAGCAGCACAAGCGGGGGGTCCTACGAGCAGTACTTC. Using reference TRBV5-1 and TRBJ2-7 for the parts outside the CDR3, the full variable domain is KAGVTQTPRYLIKTRGQQVTLSCSPISGHRSVSWYQQTPGQGLQFLFEYFSETQRNKGNFPGRFSGRQFSNSRSEMNVSTLELGDSALYLCASSTSGGSYEQYFGPGTRLTVT.

This chain joins TRBV6-5 and TRBJ1-4; 8 bases are a match to TRBD1. CDR3 length equals 15 residues. V gave up 2 bases and J gave up 8 bases; unmatched junction bases: 7. CDR1 MNHEY and CDR2 SVGAGI come from the germline V gene. CDR3 sequence (DNA): TGTGCCAGCAGTTACCATACAGGGGGAAAGGAAAAACTGTTTTTT. As protein: CASSYHTGGKEKLFF.

This chain connects TRBV5-1 to TRBJ2-1; D not resolved. V was cut by 1 base and J by 4 bases, with 12 bases left in between. The CDR3 contains 15 residues. Germline assignment: CDR1 SGHRS and CDR2 YFSETQ. The CDR3 DNA follows: TGCGCCAGCAGCTTGAAGCAGAGAGCGTACAATGAGCAGTTCTTC. Its protein product is CASSLKQRAYNEQFF. The entire variable domain, with the rest obtained from reference TRBV5-1 and TRBJ2-1, is as follows: KAGVTQTPRYLIKTRGQQVTLSCSPISGHRSVSWYQQTPGQGLQFLFEYFSETQRNKGNFPGRFSGRQFSNSRSEMNVSTLELGDSALYLCASSLKQRAYNEQFFGPGTRLTVL.

This chain connects TRBV5-1 to TRBJ2-3; 12 bases match TRBD2. The length of the CDR3 is 14 residues. V shed 4 bases and J 13 bases; nucleotides not matched to a gene: 10. The germline gives CDR1 SGHRS, CDR2 YFSETQ. The CDR3 region is CASSDPSGGAGEYF. CDR3 bases: TGCGCCAGCAGCGACCCTAGCGGGGGGGCTGGGGAGTATTTT.

This clone was counted a few times. At one end, the junction sequence differs from germline, possibly due to a read error. The chain joins TRBV7-7 to TRBJ2-3, with 10 bases aligning to TRBD2. The CDR3 totals 15 residues. The germline V gene has CDR1 SSHAT and CDR2 FNYEAQ (reference sequence). DNA of the CDR3: TGTGCTAGCAGCTTCAGCGGGGGGGCCAAAGATACGCAGTATTTT. Protein product: CASSFSGGAKDTQYF.

The chain employs TRBV7-2 and TRBJ1-1; 7 bases align to TRBD1. Germline CDR1 SGHTA, CDR2 FQGNSA. V lost 1 base, J lost 4 bases, and 3 bases stayed unmatched. This CDR3 comprises 14 residues. CDR3 nucleotide sequence: TGTGCCAGCAGCTTAGAACAGGGGTTCACTGAAGCTTTCTTT. This translates into CASSLEQGFTEAFF.

This chain connects TRBV7-9 to TRBJ1-1; 9 positions agree with TRBD1. The CDR3 consists of 16 residues. The V gene's germline CDR1 is SEHNR and CDR2 FQNEAQ (reference sequence). Trimming took 5 bases from V and 4 from J; bases not matched to a gene: 11. The CDR3 is CASSPQGTGHPTEAFF. Written as DNA, the CDR3 is TGTGCCAGCAGCCCGCAAGGGACAGGGCACCCCACTGAAGCTTTCTTT.

The rearrangement joins TRBV6-6 to TRBJ1-1; D ambiguous. V lost 5 bases and J 1 base, leaving 11 bases between the germline ends. Germline lookup yields CDR1 MNHNY and CDR2 SVGAGI (reference sequence). The CDR3 covers 14 residues. The CDR3 here is CASSLYPGNTEAFF. As DNA, the CDR3 is TGTGCCAGCAGTCTATACCCGGGGAACACTGAAGCTTTCTTT.